This TCR beta chain was observed in a study of CD8 T cells in ankylosing spondylitis. The germline gives CDR1 GTSNPN, CDR2 SVGIG (reference sequence). Losses at the gene ends were 2 bases for V and 4 bases for J; bases not matched to a gene: 10. CDR3 length equals 15 residues. Construction of TCR beta libraries was performed using quantitative 5'-RACE with molecular barcodes. TCRdb redid the calling of the 5' RACE reads with MiXCR, one entry per CDR3 protein. The data contain 250,000 or so distinct CDR3 sequences, 10% to 13% of them singletons. This clonotype was detected only a few times. Its antigen is undetermined. General study results and limits: Researchers reportedly found disease-linked clones significantly enriched in matched ankylosing spondylitis synovial fluid. Seemingly distinctive of ankylosing spondylitis blood was a TCR beta motif formed by eight highly homologous variants.

This sequence joins TRBV30 and TRBJ1-2; TRBD1 aligns across 7 bases. Sequencing was done on a sample of blood, either unsorted or a sorted T cell fraction (not recorded which). The TCR sequence derives from a male donor with ankylosing spondylitis or in good health (not recorded which). CDR3 in amino acids: CAWSYAGGIRYGYTF. Here the CDR3 DNA reads TGTGCCTGGAGTTACGCAGGGGGAATACGCTATGGCTACACCTTC.